The 4 T cell receptor beta chains below all came from one sample that was sequenced in a study of molecular identifiers for immune sequencing clone quantification. Using its own MiXCR run on the PCR reads, TCRdb lists one record per CDR3 protein. Of 70,000 to 90,000 distinct CDR3 sequences in the sample, approximately 22% are singletons; the top ten hold 1.1%. Sequencing input: naive CD8+ T cells from blood, with Jurkat cell RNA spiked in. The subset: FACS-sorted CD8+CD4-CCR7+CD45RA+ naive T cells. All receptors come from a human donor in good health. Some libraries in this study had Jurkat cell RNA spiked in.

There are many counts of this clonotype. The chain carries TRBV12-3 or TRBV12-4 and TRBJ2-3, with D unresolved. V was trimmed by 8 bases and J by 0 bases, leaving 12 bases between them. This CDR3 contains 14 residues. The CDR3 DNA reads as TGTGCCAGCCTGTTCGGGCCTAGCACAGATACGCAGTATTTT. Protein sequence: CASLFGPSTDTQYF.

A note on this clonotype: Compared with germline, one end of the junction differs, possibly owing to a read error. This chain connects TRBV12-5 to TRBJ2-1; TRBD1 aligns across 8 bases. Germline V gives CDR1 LGHNT, CDR2 FRNRAP. The CDR3 runs to 15 residues. The CDR3 sequence: CASGYETGDVNEQSF. The CDR3 bases are TGTGCTAGTGGTTACGAGACAGGGGATGTAAATGAGCAGTCCTTC. Full variable domain (rest looked up from reference TRBV12-5 and TRBJ2-1): DARVTQTPRHKVTEMGQEVTMRCQPILGHNTVFWYRQTMMQGLELLAYFRNRAPLDDSGMPKDRFSAEMPDATLATLKIQPSEPRDSAVYFCASGYETGDVNEQSFGPGTRLTVL.

This clonotype appeared many times. The chain joins TRBV4-3 to TRBJ2-5; 11 nucleotides line up with TRBD2. The germline CDR1 and CDR2 sequences are LGHNA and YSLEER. The CDR3 spans 16 residues. V lost 4 bases to trimming and J lost 2 bases; unmatched junction nucleotides: 6. DNA for the CDR3: TGCGCCAGCAGCCCCCGTATAGCGGGGGGGCAAGAGACCCAGTACTTC. Amino acids: CASSPRIAGGQETQYF.

This clonotype was recorded many times. V gene TRBV20-1 combines with J gene TRBJ2-7, with D maybe TRBD2 (6 bases). The germline V gene encodes CDR1 DFQATT and CDR2 SNEGSKA (reference sequence). The CDR3 covers 15 residues. V lost 5 bases and J 1 base, leaving 18 bases between the germline ends. Here the CDR3 DNA reads TGCAGTGCTGAAAATTACGGGAGTGGATCCTACGAGCAGTACTTC. Translated: CSAENYGSGSYEQYF.